A single sample is the source of the 3 T cell receptor beta chains below, sequenced in a study of blood T cell repertoires in COVID-19 (dated by TCRdb to the early 2020s). Libraries were constructed by the immunoSEQ multiplex PCR assay. The immuneACCESS repertoire file appears here via TCRdb, limited to in-frame rearrangements. These files lack a portion of the clones; in checked studies, under half of the deficit traces to unresolved V genes, and the cause of the others is not known. In this sample the table shows 110,000 or so clones, 80% to 90% of which occur a single time. The ten largest clones take up over 4% of the sample. Sequencing input: peripheral blood. The receptors stem from a woman in her forties or fifties with acute or convalescent COVID-19.

V usage is TRBV6-1 and J usage is TRBJ2-3; D remains ambiguous. Trimming shortened V by 5 bases and J by 2 bases, and 5 bases separated the two germline ends. Looked up from germline, CDR1 is MNHNS and CDR2 is SASEGT. This CDR3 region has 12 residues. CDR3 loop: CASSQLTDTQYF. The CDR3 DNA reads as TGTGCCAGCAGTCAACTCACAGATACGCAGTATTTT.

This chain joins TRBV6-8 and TRBJ1-1, with TRBD1 identical over 7 bases. The germline V gene has CDR1 MNHGY and CDR2 SAAAGT. The CDR3 extends over 14 amino acids. The V segment lost 5 bases and the J segment 4 bases; nucleotides outside the gene matches: 7. CDR3 sequence (DNA): TGTGCCAGCAGTACCCTGACAGGGTCCACTGAAGCTTTCTTT. Its protein is CASSTLTGSTEAFF.

This clone was seen once. The chain uses TRBV7-9 and TRBJ1-3, with TRBD1 matching over 8 bases. CDR1 and CDR2 from the germline V gene are SEHNR and FQNEAQ (reference sequence). CDR3 length equals 16 residues. With V trimmed by 4 bases and J by 0 bases, 5 bases remained unmatched. CDR3 coding DNA: TGTGCCAGCAGCTCGGACAGGGTTCACTCTGGAAACACCATATATTTT. Protein: CASSSDRVHSGNTIYF. Complete variable domain (other parts from reference TRBV7-9 and TRBJ1-3): DTGVSQNPRHKITKRGQNVTFRCDPISEHNRLYWYRQTLGQGPEFLTYFQNEAQLEKSRLLSDRFSAERPKGSFSTLEIQRTEQGDSAMYLCASSSDRVHSGNTIYFGEGSWLTVV.